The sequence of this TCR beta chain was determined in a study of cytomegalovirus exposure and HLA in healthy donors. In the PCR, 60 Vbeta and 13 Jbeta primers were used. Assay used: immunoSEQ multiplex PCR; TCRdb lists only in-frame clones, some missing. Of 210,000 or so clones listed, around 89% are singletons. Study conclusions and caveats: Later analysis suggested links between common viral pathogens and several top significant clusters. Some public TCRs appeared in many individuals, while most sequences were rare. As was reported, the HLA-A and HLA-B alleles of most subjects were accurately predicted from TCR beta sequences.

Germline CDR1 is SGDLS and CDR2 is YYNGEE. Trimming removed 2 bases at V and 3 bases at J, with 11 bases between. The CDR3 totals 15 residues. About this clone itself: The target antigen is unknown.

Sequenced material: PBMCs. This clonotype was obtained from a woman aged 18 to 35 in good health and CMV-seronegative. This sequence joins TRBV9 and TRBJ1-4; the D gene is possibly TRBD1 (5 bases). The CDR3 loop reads CASSVRGGANEKLFF. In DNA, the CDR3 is TGTGCCAGCAGCGTTCGTGGGGGGGCTAATGAAAAACTGTTTTTT.